Detailed here is one T cell receptor beta chain. Its recognized antigen is unknown. Base qualities are missing; no much larger clone stands one base away. This sample was included in a study of shared clonotypes between healthy human individuals (dated by TCRdb to 2019 to 2021). Study-wide context: A few men and a couple of women, aged 18 to 49 years, made up the cohort. For each donor, CD4 naive and CD4 memory were each run on three plates, CD8 naive on two plates, and CD8 memory on one plate. To estimate repertoire size and how much clonotype sharing occurs between individuals, the study deeply sequenced the blood TCR repertoires of five or six healthy adults. Libraries were prepared and TCR repertoires were sequenced by different laboratories using diverse techniques, in order to increase sequencing depth and limit assay-specific biases. Between about 0.94 and 8.9 billion PBMCs per donor were obtained by leukapheresis.

Using the deep immunoSEQ assay, multiplex PCR amplified TCR CDR3 regions from genomic DNA. Extracted genomic DNA from each cell subset was distributed evenly across all wells of several immunoSEQ 96-well plates, and each plate was treated as a replicate. For sorted subsets, roughly 200 ng of genomic DNA, equivalent to tens of thousands of T cell genomes, went into each replicate PCR. Purified libraries were measured with a Qubit 3.0 fluorometer, size-checked on a Bioanalyzer 2100, and measured again with the KAPA Library Quantification kit. Each immunoSEQ 96-well plate was sequenced on its own single-read 150-cycle Illumina NextSeq 550 flow cell. Per the original workflow: Because only junctional sequences without quality scores were contained in the immunoSEQ output, filtering matching that applied to full-length reads could not be performed. To assign V/J genes and CDR3, sequences were annotated using PyIR, a Python wrapper for IgBLAST v1.9, with IMGT germline references. Reads were filtered out if the reads had weak V/J assignments (E-value above 1e-6), no CDR3, stop codons, out-of-frame junctions, or ambiguous translated residues. V3J clonotypes were defined as sequences sharing an identical inferred V gene, J gene, and CDR3 amino acid sequence. The percentage overlap between two repertoires was calculated by dividing the number of shared unique clonotypes by the size of the smaller repertoire. Three approaches were used to assess repertoire richness: RTK rarefaction, the Chao1 estimator, and Recon v2.1 estimates of unobserved clonotypes. Generation probabilities for all TCRbeta clonotypes obtained by the gDNA method from a handful of donors were computed using OLGA. Not all clones reach the TCRdb copy of this immuneACCESS table, which keeps in-frame sequences only. Checked studies attribute under half of the gap to unresolved V genes and leave the rest unexplained. Clonal size and the V and J genes are those of that table, whereas D and trimming came from the DNA. The sample table shows 1.4 million or so clones, and around 98.5% are seen once. Of the sample, about 0.4% falls within the top ten clones.

Overall study outcomes, separate from this receptor: Larger estimated clonotype richness was generally found for naive subsets than for memory subsets. Clonotypes shared by all four sorted-subset donors showed higher generation probabilities than non-shared clonotypes. When several donors were compared, the shared fraction of clonotypes was about 5.4% for naive CD4, approximately 3.3% for naive CD8, roughly 2.5% for memory CD4, and less than 0.45% for memory CD8. Rarefaction of sorted-subset datasets indicated incomplete sequencing despite the large sequencing depth. Pairwise subsampling indicated that sequencing depth was expected to affect the degree of clonotype sharing among donors. Only blood was sampled, and tissue TCR repertoires likely differ from those in blood. Because the study included only a small number of donors, the genetic and exposure-history diversity represented was limited.

The CDR3 goes from the cysteine to the phenylalanine over 18 residues. Only the CDR3 DNA stays, 54 bases, in frame from base 1. Deletion took 0 bases off V and 9 bases off J, with a span of 24 bases between the germline ends. The germline V gene encodes CDR1 KGHSH and CDR2 LQKENI. Donors were healthy HIV-negative adults with no recently reported acute infections or vaccinations. All donors were Caucasian adults living in Nashville, Tennessee, USA. CD4+ T cells were enriched through magnetic negative selection, after which naive cells were positively selected on CD45RA and the remaining negative fraction served as the memory subset. Blood was collected by leukapheresis, and PBMCs were isolated by Ficoll-Histopaque density gradient centrifugation and then cryopreserved in liquid nitrogen vapor phase. Analytical flow cytometry was used to check the purity and quantity of each magnetically sorted T cell population. Genomic DNA was isolated from every sorted fraction and measured by UV absorbance on a Nanodrop 2000c.

Sequencing was performed on naive CD4+ T cells sorted from blood. This sample's cell subset or site label indicates: CD45RA+ positively selected. This chain is built from TRBV18 and TRBJ2-1; a confident D gene designation cannot be given. This clonotype was obtained from a man aged 25 to 40 in good health. The CDR3 region has the sequence CASSPPNSEGFVFGEQFF. The DNA sequence follows: TGTGCCAGCTCACCACCAAATTCAGAAGGTTTTGTCTTCGGTGAGCAGTTCTTC.